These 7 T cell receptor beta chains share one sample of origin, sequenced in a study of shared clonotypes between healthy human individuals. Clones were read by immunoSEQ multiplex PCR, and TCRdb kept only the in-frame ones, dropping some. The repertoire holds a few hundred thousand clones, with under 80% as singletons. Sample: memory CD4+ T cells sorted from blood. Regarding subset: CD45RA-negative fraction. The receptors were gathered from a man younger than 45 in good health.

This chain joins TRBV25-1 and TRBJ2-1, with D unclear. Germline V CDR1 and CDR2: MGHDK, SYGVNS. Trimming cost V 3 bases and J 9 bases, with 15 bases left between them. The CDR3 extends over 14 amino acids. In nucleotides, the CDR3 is TGTGCCAGCAGTGACCCCGGTGATACCGGTGAGCAGTTCTTC. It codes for CASSDPGDTGEQFF.

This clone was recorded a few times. CDR3 bases: TGTGCCAGCTCAAAAAAGGGACCACAGCTCCACACCTTC. Translated, it gives CASSKKGPQLHTF. The chain combines TRBV18 with TRBJ1-2, with D perhaps TRBD1 (5 bases). Germline-derived CDR1 and CDR2 are KGHSH and LQKENI. Trimming took 5 bases from V and 12 from J, leaving 19 bases between them. The CDR3 runs 13 residues.

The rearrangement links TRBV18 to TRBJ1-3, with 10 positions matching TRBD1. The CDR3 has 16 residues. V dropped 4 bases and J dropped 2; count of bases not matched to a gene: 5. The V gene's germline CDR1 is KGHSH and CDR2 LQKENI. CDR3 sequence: CASSQGTGAAGNTIYF. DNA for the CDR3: TGTGCCAGCTCACAGGGGACAGGGGCGGCTGGAAACACCATATATTTT.

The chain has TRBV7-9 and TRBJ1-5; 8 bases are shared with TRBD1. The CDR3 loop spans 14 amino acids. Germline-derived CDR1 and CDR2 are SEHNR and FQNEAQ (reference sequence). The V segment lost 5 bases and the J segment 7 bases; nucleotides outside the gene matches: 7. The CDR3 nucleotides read TGTGCCAGCAGCGACGGACAGGGCTCGCAGCCCCAGCATTTT. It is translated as CASSDGQGSQPQHF.

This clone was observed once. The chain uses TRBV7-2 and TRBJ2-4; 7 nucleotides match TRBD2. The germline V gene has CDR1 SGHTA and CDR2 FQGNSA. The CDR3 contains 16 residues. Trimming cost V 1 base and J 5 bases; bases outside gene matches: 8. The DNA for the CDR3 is TGTGCCAGCAGCTTAGGGGTGGGAGGGCGTCAAAACATTCAGTACTTC. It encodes CASSLGVGGRQNIQYF.

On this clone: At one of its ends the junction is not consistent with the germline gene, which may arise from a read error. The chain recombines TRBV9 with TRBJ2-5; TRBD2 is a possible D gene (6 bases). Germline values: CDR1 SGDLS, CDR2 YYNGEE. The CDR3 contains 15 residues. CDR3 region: CANSRWDSGKETQYF. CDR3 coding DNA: TGTGCCAACAGCCGTTGGGACTCCGGAAAAGAGACCCAGTACTTC.

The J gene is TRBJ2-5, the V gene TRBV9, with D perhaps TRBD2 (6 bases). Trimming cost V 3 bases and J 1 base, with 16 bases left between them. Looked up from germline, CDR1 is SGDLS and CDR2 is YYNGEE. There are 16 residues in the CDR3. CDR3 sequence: CASSASIAGSQETQYF. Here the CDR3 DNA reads TGTGCCAGCAGCGCATCAATTGCGGGATCCCAAGAGACCCAGTACTTC.